These 5 T cell receptor beta chains share one sample of origin, sequenced in a study of blood T cell repertoires in COVID-19. Sequencing was performed with immunoSEQ multiplex PCR; in TCRdb, only in-frame clones are kept and a portion is missing. The data contain 140,000 to 150,000 clones, 81% of them seen just once; the ten biggest clones take up approximately 8%. The source material was peripheral blood. Receptors originate from a human donor in a cohort sampled during active COVID-19.

This clone has more than one count but fewer than ten. V and J are TRBV28 and TRBJ1-1; 8 bases are shared with TRBD1. Per germline, CDR1 MDHEN and CDR2 SYDVKM. The CDR3 is 15 amino acids. Trimming took 5 bases from V and 6 from J; bases not matched to a gene: 11. The CDR3, as DNA: TGTGCCAGCAGTCAACCTACAGGGGGTGAAGCTGAAGCTTTCTTT. Its translation is CASSQPTGGEAEAFF. Using reference TRBV28 and TRBJ1-1 for the parts outside the CDR3, the full variable domain is DVKVTQSSRYLVKRTGEKVFLECVQDMDHENMFWYRQDPGLGLRLIYFSYDVKMKEKGDIPEGYSVSREKKERFSLILESASTNQTSMYLCASSQPTGGEAEAFFGQGTRLTVV.

The chain uses TRBV30 and TRBJ1-1, with 10 bases that match TRBD1. V shed 2 bases and J 1 base; nucleotides not matched to a gene: 16. CDR1 and CDR2 from the germline V gene are GTSNPN and SVGIG (reference sequence). This CDR3 has 19 amino acids. The CDR3 bases are TGTGCCTGGAGTCCCCGAGGACAGGGGGATCTTCACGGGAACACTGAAGCTTTCTTT. Encoded protein: CAWSPRGQGDLHGNTEAFF.

The rearrangement uses TRBV18 and TRBJ2-3; TRBD1 aligns across 7 bases. Germline CDR1 reads KGHSH; CDR2 reads LQKENI. The CDR3 totals 14 residues. After removal of 4 bases from V and 1 base from J, the junction contained 2 bases not matched to a gene. CDR3 in DNA: TGTGCCAGCTCACAGGGGGCCGGCACAGATACGCAGTATTTT. Its protein is CASSQGAGTDTQYF.

This chain joins TRBV25-1 and TRBJ2-7, with 7 bases identical to TRBD1. V shed 3 bases, J shed 3 bases, and the junction held 2 bases outside the gene matches. CDR1 is MGHDK, CDR2 SYGVNS, per germline. This CDR3 has 13 residues. CDR3: CASSEPGGYEQYF. The CDR3 region has the DNA TGTGCCAGCAGTGAGCCAGGGGGCTACGAGCAGTACTTC.

The rearrangement uses TRBV7-2 and TRBJ2-4; tentative D call: TRBD1 (7 bases). Trimming took off 1 base at V and 8 bases at J, with 12 bases between the two ends. The CDR3 runs 14 residues. Germline lookup yields CDR1 SGHTA and CDR2 FQGNSA. The CDR3 is CASSLVPRGDIQYF. For the CDR3, the DNA is TGTGCCAGCAGCTTAGTCCCCAGGGGGGACATTCAGTACTTC.